This T cell receptor beta chain is from a study of cytomegalovirus exposure and HLA in healthy donors. Whole-study findings and limits: When presence/absence was analysed, sequencing depth was taken to be roughly uniform across donors. Accurate HLA-A and HLA-B prediction from TCR beta sequences was reported for most subjects. As a later analysis revealed, the rate of TCR association differed by HLA locus, with DRB1 most and HLA-C fewest.

V was pared by 4 bases and J by 10 bases, with 8 bases of the junction left unmatched. Germline V gives CDR1 MNHNY, CDR2 SVGAGI (reference sequence). This CDR3 comprises 15 residues. As concerns this clone: As yet, its antigen is unknown.

PCR was performed using 60 Vbeta and 13 Jbeta primers. Only in-frame clones appear in the TCRdb table, and some are missing; sequencing was by immunoSEQ multiplex PCR. The table shows 95,000 to 150,000 clones, with around 80% occurring only once. The receptor's source is a female donor in good health and CMV-seronegative. Sequencing used PBMCs. This chain links TRBV6-6 with TRBJ2-1; 12 bases agree with TRBD1. CDR3 region: CASSFPGQGAIEQFF. The CDR3 nucleotides read TGTGCCAGCAGTTTCCCGGGACAGGGGGCTATCGAGCAGTTCTTC.